This T cell receptor (beta chain) was found in a study of response to subunit inactivated influenza vaccine. General study findings and limits: The authors offered the suggestion that each seasonal influenza vaccination recruits few new T cells.

The germline gives CDR1 DFQATT, CDR2 SNEGSKA (reference sequence). V was pared by 6 bases and J by 1 base, with 9 bases between. This CDR3 has 13 amino acids. Each CDR3 protein gets one entry after TCRdb re-called the RT-PCR reads with MiXCR. This repertoire shows 560,000 or so distinct CDR3 sequences, about 8% found once; its top ten account for 10% to 15%. As to this clonotype: Antigen unknown.

The TCR sequence derives from a man between 50 and 75 years old who received an inactivated influenza vaccine. Sequences were derived from PBMCs from blood, sampled around 2 years after vaccination. The chain couples TRBV20-1 to TRBJ1-4, with D unresolved. CDR3: CSAKTGTNEKLFF. CDR3 DNA: TGCAGTGCAAAGACCGGAACTAATGAAAAACTGTTTTTT.